This entry features one T cell receptor beta chain sequence. Its target antigen remains unknown. No much larger clonotype is one base removed from it; base qualities were not supplied. From the germline V gene, CDR1 is MDHEN and CDR2 is SYDVKM. V and J are truncated by 5 bases and 1 base respectively, leaving an intervening sequence of 12 bases. Reading from cysteine to phenylalanine, the CDR3 counts 14 amino acids. The retained sequence is limited to the CDR3, 42 bases, with the frame set at the first base. The data were taken from a study of blood T cell repertoires in COVID-19 (dated by TCRdb to 2020 to 2021). Regarding the complete study: The collaborator samples originated in the United States, Italy and Spain and spanned the acute and convalescent phases of COVID-19. The material from the prospective study consisted of cDNA or gDNA derived from T cells, B-cell-depleted T cells, or PBMCs. Subjects who had been exposed to COVID-19, were actively infected with it, or had recovered from it provided the deeply sampled blood TCRbeta repertoires that made up the dataset. A freely available public database, intended as a resource for researchers studying the immune response to SARS-CoV-2, is where the repertoires were released. The samples were drawn from the first 160 participants of the ongoing ImmuneRACE study and from under 1,500 subjects provided by 6 global collaborators. Nearly every sample came with metadata listing a de-identified subject ID, COVID-19 status, age in years and sex. HLA class I and class II types, where available, came from metadata supplied by the sample provider rather than from assay-based typing. Summary of the overall study and its limitations: How much clinical and demographic metadata was included differed by source and by participant, and the metadata was provided uncurated.

TCRbeta CDR3 regions were amplified from genomic DNA using the immunoSEQ Assay, a bias-controlled multiplex PCR. In the paper's pipeline: The number of nucleated cells in each sample was estimated from the amplification of reference gene primers within the assay. To quantify the absolute abundance of each unique TCRbeta CDR3 rearrangement, sequence reads were collapsed and filtered. For each sample, productive Simpson clonality was calculated as the square root of Simpson's diversity index over productive rearrangements. Drawn from immuneACCESS, this table holds only the in-frame rearrangements with V and J called that TCRdb kept. Clones are partly lost; checked studies trace under half to an unresolved V gene and leave the rest unexplained. The DNA gave D and trimming, while V, J and clone size come from that table. The sample yields 100,000 or so clones; 70% to 90% were counted once. Clones ranked in the top ten supply around 2% of the sample.

The collaborating institutions used their own protocols to collect whole blood in K2EDTA tubes. For TCRbeta analysis, collaborators shipped samples as frozen whole blood, isolated PBMCs, or DNA extracted from either of those sample types. This receptor chain uses TRBV28 and TRBJ2-7; perhaps TRBD1 is the D gene, with 6 bases matching. The sequence was obtained from a man aged 45 to 65 with active COVID-19. The sample taken for sequencing was peripheral blood. The CDR3 corresponds to CASSRNQGSYEQYF. The nucleotides read TGTGCCAGCAGTCGCAATCAGGGGTCCTACGAGCAGTACTTC. Beyond the CDR3, the reference TRBV28 and TRBJ2-7 genes provide the residues; the full variable domain reads: DVKVTQSSRYLVKRTGEKVFLECVQDMDHENMFWYRQDPGLGLRLIYFSYDVKMKEKGDIPEGYSVSREKKERFSLILESASTNQTSMYLCASSRNQGSYEQYFGPGTRLTVT.